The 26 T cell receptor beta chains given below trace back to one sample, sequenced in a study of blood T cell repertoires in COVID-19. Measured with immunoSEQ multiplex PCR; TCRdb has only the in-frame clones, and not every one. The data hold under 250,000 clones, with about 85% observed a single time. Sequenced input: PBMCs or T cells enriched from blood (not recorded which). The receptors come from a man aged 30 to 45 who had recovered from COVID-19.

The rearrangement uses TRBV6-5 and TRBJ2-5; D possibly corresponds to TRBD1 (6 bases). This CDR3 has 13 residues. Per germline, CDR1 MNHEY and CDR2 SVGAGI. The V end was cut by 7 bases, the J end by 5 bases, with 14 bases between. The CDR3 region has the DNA TGTGCCAGCAAAAAACAGGGCGTGGAGACCCAGTACTTC. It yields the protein CASKKQGVETQYF.

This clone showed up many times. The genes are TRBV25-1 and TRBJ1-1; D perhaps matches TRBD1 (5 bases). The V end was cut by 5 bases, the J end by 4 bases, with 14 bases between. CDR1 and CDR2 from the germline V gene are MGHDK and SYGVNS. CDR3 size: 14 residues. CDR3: CASSSTQGGTEAFF. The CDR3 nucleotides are TGTGCCAGCAGTAGTACGCAGGGAGGCACTGAAGCTTTCTTT. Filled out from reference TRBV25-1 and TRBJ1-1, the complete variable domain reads EADIYQTPRYLVIGTGKKITLECSQTMGHDKMYWYQQDPGMELHLIHYSYGVNSTEKGDLSSESTVSRIRTEHFPLTLESARPSHTSQYLCASSSTQGGTEAFFGQGTRLTVV.

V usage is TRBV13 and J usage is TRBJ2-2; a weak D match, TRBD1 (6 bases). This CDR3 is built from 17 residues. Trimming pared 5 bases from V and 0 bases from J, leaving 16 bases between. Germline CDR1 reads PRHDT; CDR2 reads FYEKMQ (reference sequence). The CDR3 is CASSPLPGQTNTGELFF. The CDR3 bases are TGTGCCAGCAGCCCACTACCGGGACAAACGAACACCGGGGAGCTGTTTTTT.

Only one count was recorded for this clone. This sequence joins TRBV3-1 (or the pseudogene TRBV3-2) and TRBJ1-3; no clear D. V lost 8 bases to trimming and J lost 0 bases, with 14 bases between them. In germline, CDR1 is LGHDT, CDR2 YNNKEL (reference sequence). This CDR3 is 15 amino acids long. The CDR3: CASSLSINSGNTIYF. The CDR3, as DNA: TGTGCCAGCTCCCTATCGATCAACTCTGGAAACACCATATATTTT.

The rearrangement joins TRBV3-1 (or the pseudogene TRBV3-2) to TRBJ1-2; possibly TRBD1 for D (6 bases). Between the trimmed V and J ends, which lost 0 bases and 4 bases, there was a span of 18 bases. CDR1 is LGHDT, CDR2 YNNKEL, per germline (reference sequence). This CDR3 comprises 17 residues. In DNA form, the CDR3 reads TGTGCCAGCAGCCAAGATAGGTCTTCTCCAGGGGCCTATGGCTACACCTTC. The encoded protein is CASSQDRSSPGAYGYTF.

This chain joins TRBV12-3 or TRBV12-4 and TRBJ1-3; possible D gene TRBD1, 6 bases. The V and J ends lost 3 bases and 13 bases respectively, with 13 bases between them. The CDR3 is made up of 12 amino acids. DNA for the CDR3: TGTGCCAGCAGTTTTTCCGGGACATCAATATATTTT. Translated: CASSFSGTSIYF.

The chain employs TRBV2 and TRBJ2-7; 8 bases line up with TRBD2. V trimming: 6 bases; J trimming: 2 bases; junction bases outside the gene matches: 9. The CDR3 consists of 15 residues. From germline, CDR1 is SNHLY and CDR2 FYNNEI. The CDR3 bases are TGTGCCAGCAGCTTCGAATACGGGGGGGCCTACGAGCAGTACTTC. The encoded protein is CASSFEYGGAYEQYF.

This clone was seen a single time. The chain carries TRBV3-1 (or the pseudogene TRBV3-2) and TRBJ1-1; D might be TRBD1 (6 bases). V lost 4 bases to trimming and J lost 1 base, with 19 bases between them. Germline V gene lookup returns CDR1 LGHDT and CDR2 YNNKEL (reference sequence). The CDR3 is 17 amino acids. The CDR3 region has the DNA TGTGCCAGCAGCCCCTCAGGGGCACCGACAGCGAACACTGAAGCTTTCTTT. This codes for CASSPSGAPTANTEAFF.

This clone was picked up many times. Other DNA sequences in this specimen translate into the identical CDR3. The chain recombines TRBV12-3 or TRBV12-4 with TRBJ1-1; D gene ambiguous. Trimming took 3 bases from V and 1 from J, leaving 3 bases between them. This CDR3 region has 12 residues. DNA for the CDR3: TGTGCCAGCAGTTTCAGGAACACTGAAGCTTTCTTT. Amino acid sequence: CASSFRNTEAFF.

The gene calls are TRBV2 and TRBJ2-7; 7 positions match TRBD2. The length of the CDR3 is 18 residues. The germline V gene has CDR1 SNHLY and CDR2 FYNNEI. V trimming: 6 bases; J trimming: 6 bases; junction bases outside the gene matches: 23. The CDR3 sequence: CASRRSSAATYWGGEQYF. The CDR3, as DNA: TGTGCCAGCAGAAGATCCTCCGCGGCTACCTACTGGGGGGGCGAGCAGTACTTC.

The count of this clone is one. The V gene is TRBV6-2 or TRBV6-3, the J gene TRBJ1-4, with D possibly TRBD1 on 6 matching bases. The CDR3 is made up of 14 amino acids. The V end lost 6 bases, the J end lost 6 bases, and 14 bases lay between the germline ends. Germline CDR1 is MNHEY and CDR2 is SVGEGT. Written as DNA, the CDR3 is TGTGCCAGCAGCCGACGACAGGTTGATGAAAAACTGTTTTTT. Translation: CASSRRQVDEKLFF.

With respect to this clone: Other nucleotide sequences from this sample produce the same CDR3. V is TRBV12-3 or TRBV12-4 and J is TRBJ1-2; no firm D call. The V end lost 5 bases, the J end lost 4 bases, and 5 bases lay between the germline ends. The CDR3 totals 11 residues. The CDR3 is CASSPGYGYTF. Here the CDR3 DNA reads TGTGCCAGCAGTCCCGGCTATGGCTACACCTTC.

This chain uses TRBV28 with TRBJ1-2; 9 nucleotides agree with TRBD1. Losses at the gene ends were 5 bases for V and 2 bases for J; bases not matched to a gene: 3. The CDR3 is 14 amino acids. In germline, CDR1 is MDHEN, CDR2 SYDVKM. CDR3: CASSTGTGNYGYTF. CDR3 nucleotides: TGTGCCAGCAGTACCGGGACAGGGAACTATGGCTACACCTTC.

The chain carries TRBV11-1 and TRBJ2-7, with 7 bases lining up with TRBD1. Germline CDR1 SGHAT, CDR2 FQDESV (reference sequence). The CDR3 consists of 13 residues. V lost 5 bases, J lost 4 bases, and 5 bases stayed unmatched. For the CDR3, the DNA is TGTGCCAGCAGCGCAGACAGGGTATACGAGCAGTACTTC. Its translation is CASSADRVYEQYF.

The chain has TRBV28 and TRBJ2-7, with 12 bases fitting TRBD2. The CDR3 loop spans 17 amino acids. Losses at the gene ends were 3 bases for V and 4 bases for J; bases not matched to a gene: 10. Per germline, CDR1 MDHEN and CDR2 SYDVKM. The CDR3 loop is CASSFARPSGRVYEQYF. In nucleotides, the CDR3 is TGTGCCAGCAGTTTCGCCCGTCCTAGCGGGAGGGTTTACGAGCAGTACTTC.

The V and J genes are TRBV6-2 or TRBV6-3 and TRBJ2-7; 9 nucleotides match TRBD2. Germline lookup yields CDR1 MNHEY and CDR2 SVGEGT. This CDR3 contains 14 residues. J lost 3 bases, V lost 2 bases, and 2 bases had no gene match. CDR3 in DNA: TGTGCCAGCAGTTACAAACTAGCGGGCTACGAGCAGTACTTC. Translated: CASSYKLAGYEQYF.

This CDR3 reads CASSPSRAGRVEKLFF. DNA of the CDR3: TGTGCCAGCAGCCCATCCAGGGCAGGTCGGGTTGAAAAACTGTTTTTT. The chain recombines TRBV14 with TRBJ1-4, with D possibly being TRBD1 (5 bases). The CDR3 totals 16 residues. Germline V lookup: CDR1 SGHDN, CDR2 FVKESK. Trimming took off 4 bases at V and 7 bases at J, with 19 bases between the two ends.

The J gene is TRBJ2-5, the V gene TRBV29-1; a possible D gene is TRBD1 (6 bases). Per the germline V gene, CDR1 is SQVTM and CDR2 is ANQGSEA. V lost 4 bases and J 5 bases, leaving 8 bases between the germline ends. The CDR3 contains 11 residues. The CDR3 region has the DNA TGCAGCGTTGTTAGGGGGGAGACCCAGTACTTC. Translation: CSVVRGETQYF.

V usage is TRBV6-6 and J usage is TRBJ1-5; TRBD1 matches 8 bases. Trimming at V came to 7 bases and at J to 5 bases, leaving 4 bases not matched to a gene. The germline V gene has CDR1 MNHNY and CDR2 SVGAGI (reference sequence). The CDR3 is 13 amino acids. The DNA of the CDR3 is TGTGCCAGCACCCAGGACAGGGATCAGCCCCAGCATTTT. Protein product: CASTQDRDQPQHF.

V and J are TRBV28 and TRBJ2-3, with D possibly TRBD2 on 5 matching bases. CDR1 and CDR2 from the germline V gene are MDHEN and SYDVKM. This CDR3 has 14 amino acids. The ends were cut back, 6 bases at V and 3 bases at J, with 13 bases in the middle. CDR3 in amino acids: CASSPGSGTDTQYF. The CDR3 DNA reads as TGTGCCAGCAGCCCCGGATCGGGGACAGATACGCAGTATTTT.

This chain's CDR3 is CASSQEPGGDYGYTF. The CDR3 nucleotides read TGCGCCAGCAGCCAAGAACCAGGGGGCGACTATGGCTACACCTTC. This chain uses TRBV4-3 with TRBJ1-2; 8 bases are shared with TRBD1. The V gene end was trimmed by 0 bases and the J gene end by 3 bases; junction bases not matched to a gene: 3. The germline V gene has CDR1 LGHNA and CDR2 YSLEER. The CDR3 loop spans 15 amino acids.

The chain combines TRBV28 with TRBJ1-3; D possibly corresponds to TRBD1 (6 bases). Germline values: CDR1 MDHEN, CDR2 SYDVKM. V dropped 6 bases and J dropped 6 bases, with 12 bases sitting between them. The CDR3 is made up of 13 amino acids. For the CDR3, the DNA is TGTGCCAGCAGGGGCGGGGGCGTAAACACCATATATTTT. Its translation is CASRGGGVNTIYF.

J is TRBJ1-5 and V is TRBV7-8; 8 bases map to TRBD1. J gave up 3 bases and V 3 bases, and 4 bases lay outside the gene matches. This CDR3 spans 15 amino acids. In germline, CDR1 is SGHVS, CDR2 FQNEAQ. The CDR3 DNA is TGTGCCAGCAGCTTGGACAGGGTGAACAATCAGCCCCAGCATTTT. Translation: CASSLDRVNNQPQHF.

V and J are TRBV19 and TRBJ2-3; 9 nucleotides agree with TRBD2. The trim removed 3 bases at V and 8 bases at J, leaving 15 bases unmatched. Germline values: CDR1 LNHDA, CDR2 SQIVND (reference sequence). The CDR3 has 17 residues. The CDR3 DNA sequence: TGTGCCAGTAGTATCCCAGGTTTGCGGGAGGGCACGGGTACGCAGTATTTT. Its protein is CASSIPGLREGTGTQYF.

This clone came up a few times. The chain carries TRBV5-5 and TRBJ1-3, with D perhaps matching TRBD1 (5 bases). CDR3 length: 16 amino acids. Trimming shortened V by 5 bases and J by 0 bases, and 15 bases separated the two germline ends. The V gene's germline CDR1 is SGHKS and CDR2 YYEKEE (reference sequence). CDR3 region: CASRQGRSSSGNTIYF. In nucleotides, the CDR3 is TGTGCCAGCAGGCAGGGTCGGAGTAGCTCTGGAAACACCATATATTTT.

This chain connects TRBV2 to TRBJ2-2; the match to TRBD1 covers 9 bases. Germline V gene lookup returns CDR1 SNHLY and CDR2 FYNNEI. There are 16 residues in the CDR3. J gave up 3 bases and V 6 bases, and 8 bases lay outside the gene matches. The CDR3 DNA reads TGTGCCAGCAGAACCGTGGGACAGGGTCACACCGGGGAGCTGTTTTTT. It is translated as CASRTVGQGHTGELFF.